This TCR beta chain is from a study of early T cells in non-severe SARS-CoV-2 infection. Study details: Sequencing was performed on bulk RNA from unsorted whole blood, leaving chains unpaired. Study results and limitations: Anti-spike CD8 responses were favored by VDJdb matching, which missed private and CD4 specificities.

There are 15 residues in the CDR3. The germline CDR1 and CDR2 sequences are MNHNY and SVGAGI (reference sequence). Deletions cut 5 bases from V and 2 bases from J, with 16 bases between. Molecules of cDNA were individually given unique molecular identifiers that were attached to them. TCRdb re-called the 5' RACE reads through MiXCR, storing one row per CDR3 protein. This sample has tens of thousands of distinct CDR3 sequences, with about 4.7% found just once. At least ten counts were recorded for this clonotype. The antigen is unknown. The chain recombines TRBV6-6 with TRBJ2-7; either TRBD1 or TRBD2 may fit D (5 bases each). What was sequenced was whole blood. The clonotype was recovered from an adult who was a healthcare worker with PCR-confirmed SARS-CoV-2 infection or an uninfected control (not recorded which). CDR3 in amino acids: CASSNRGTYPYEQYF. CDR3 DNA sequence: TGTGCCAGCAGTAACCGGGGCACCTACCCCTACGAGCAGTACTTC.